The clone carrying this T cell receptor (beta chain) was found a few times. Its cognate antigen is unknown. Specified time point: newly diagnosed GD, antithyroid drugs for less than 3 months. Scientists built the TCR library using RNA that was extracted from PBMCs. Sequencing libraries for TCR beta were prepared with iRepertoire HTBI primers and Arm-PCR of CDR3 regions. TCRdb processed the multiplex PCR reads anew with MiXCR; each CDR3 protein has one entry. The table has hundreds of thousands of distinct CDR3 sequences, 16% seen once. V gave up 3 bases and J gave up 3 bases; unmatched junction bases: 9. The CDR3 spans 17 residues. Germline V lookup: CDR1 LGHNA, CDR2 YNFKEQ. This entry belongs to a study of regulatory T cells in long-lasting Graves disease. General study results and limits: TCR diversity was lower in persistent Graves' patients (versus newly diagnosed ones). The number of shared public clonotypes was higher in persistent patients (roughly 3,000) than new patients (roughly 970). Accuracy was possibly reduced by small sample size.

Separately, the same data were catalogued under a study of T cells in Graves' hyperthyroidism and ophthalmopathy.

The sample consisted of peripheral blood mononuclear cells (PBMCs), taken at new diagnosis, from a patient treated with antithyroid drugs. V usage is TRBV4-2 and J usage is TRBJ2-2, with 8 bases aligning to TRBD2. This clonotype originated in a man aged 40-49 years with Graves disease. CDR3 DNA: TGTGCCAGCAGCCAGGTTAAAGCGGGGGTCCACACCGGGGAGCTGTTTTTT. Its translation is CASSQVKAGVHTGELFF.